This T cell receptor (beta chain) was captured by sequencing in a study of cytomegalovirus exposure and HLA in healthy donors. Study results and limitations: Some TCR beta chains (roughly 160 of them) were listed as cytomegalovirus-associated. DRB1 showed the most TCR associations and HLA-C the fewest in a later analysis, as rates varied by HLA locus. TCR beta V segments were, for the most part, productive about 87% or about 30% of the time in an earlier analysis.

This PCR relied on a set of 60 Vbeta primers and 13 Jbeta primers. Only in-frame clones appear in the TCRdb table, and some are missing; sequencing was by immunoSEQ multiplex PCR. The profile shows 100,000 to 150,000 clones, more than 65% of them singletons. Comments on this clone: Antigen unknown.

The germline gives CDR1 LNHDA, CDR2 SQIVND (reference sequence). The CDR3 contains 12 residues. Trimming took off 3 bases at V and 5 bases at J, with 8 bases between the two ends. This receptor was obtained from a man between 18 and 29 years old in good health and CMV-seronegative. The sample consisted of PBMCs. This rearrangement joins TRBV19 to TRBJ2-7; D might be TRBD2 (6 bases). The CDR3 protein is CASSIGGNEQYF. The CDR3 DNA sequence: TGTGCCAGTAGTATTGGGGGGAACGAGCAGTACTTC.